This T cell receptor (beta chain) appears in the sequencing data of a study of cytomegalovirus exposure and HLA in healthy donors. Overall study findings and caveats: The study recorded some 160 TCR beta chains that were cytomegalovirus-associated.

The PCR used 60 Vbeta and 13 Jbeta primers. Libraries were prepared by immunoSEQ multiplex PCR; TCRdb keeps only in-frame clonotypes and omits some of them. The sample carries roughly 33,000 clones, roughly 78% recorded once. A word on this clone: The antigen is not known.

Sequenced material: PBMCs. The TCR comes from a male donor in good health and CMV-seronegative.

The CDR3, as DNA: TGTGCCAGCAGCGTAGGCCGAGGGTCCTACAATGAGCAGTTCTTC. It codes for CASSVGRGSYNEQFF. The chain recombines TRBV9 with TRBJ2-1; D may be TRBD2 (5 bases). Germline V lookup: CDR1 SGDLS, CDR2 YYNGEE. Trimming took off 0 bases at V and 1 base at J, with 8 bases between the two ends. This CDR3 comprises 15 residues.